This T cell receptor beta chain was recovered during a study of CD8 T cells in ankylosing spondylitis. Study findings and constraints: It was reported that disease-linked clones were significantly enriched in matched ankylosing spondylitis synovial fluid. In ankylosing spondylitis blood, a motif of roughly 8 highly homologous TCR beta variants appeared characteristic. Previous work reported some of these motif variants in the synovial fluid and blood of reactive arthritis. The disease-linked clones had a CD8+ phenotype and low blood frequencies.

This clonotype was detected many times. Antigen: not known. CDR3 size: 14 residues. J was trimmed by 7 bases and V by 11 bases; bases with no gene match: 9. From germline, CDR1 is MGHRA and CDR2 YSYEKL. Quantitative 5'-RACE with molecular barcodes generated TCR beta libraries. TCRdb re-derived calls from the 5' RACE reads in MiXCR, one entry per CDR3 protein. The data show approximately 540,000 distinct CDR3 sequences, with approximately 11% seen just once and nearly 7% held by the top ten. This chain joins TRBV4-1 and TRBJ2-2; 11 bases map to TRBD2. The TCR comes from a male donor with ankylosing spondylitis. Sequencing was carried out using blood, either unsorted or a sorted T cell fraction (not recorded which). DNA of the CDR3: TGCGCCTCTGGGCGACTAGCGGGAAGCGGGGAGCTGTTTTTT. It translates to CASGRLAGSGELFF.